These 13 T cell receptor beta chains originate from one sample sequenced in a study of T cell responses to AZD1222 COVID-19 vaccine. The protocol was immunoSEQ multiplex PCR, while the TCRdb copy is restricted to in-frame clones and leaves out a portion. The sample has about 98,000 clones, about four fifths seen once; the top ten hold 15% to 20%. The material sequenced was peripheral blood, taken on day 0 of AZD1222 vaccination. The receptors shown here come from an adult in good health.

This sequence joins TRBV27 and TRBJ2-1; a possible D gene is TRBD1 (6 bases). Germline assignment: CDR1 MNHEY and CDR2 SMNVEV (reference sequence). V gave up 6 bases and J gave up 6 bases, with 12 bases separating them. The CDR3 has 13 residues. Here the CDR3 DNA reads TGTGCCAGCAGAAGGGAAGGGGGCAATGAGCAGTTCTTC. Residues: CASRREGGNEQFF.

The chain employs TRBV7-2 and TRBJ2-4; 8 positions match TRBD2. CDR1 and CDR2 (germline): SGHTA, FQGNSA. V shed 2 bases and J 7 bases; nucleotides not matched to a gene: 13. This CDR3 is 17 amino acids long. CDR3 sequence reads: CASSLRSAGGASNIQYF. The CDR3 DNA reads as TGTGCCAGCAGCTTAAGGTCGGCCGGGGGGGCCTCGAACATTCAGTACTTC.

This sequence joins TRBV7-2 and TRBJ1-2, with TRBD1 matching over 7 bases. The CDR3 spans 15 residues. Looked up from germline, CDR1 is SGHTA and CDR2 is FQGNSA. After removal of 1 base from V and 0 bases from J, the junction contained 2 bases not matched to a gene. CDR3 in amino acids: CASSLGDRTNYGYTF. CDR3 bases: TGTGCCAGCAGCTTAGGGGACAGAACTAACTATGGCTACACCTTC.

CDR3 sequence: CASSTTGRSGANVLTF. The CDR3 DNA is TGTGCCAGCAGCACGACAGGGAGGTCTGGGGCCAACGTCCTGACTTTC. V gene TRBV5-4 combines with J gene TRBJ2-6; D may be TRBD1 (7 bases). The V end was cut by 4 bases, the J end by 1 base, with 12 bases between. The V gene's germline CDR1 is SGHNT and CDR2 YYREEE (reference sequence). CDR3 length: 16 residues.

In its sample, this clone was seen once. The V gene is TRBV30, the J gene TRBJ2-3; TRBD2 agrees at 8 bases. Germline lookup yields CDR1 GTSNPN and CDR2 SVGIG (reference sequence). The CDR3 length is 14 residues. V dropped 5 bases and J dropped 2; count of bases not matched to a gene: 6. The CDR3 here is CAWGGGPSTDTQYF. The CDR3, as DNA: TGTGCCTGGGGCGGGGGGCCTTCCACAGATACGCAGTATTTT.

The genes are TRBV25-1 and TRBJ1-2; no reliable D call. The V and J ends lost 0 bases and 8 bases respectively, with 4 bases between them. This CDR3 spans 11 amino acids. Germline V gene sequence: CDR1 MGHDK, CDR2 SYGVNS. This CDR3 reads CASSEYQGYTF. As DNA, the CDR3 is TGTGCCAGCAGTGAATACCAAGGCTACACCTTC.

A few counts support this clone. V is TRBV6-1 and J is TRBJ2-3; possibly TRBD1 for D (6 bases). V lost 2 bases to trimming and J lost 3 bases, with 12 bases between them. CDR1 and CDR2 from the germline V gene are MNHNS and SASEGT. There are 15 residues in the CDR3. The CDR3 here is CASSESWDTTDTQYF. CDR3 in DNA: TGTGCCAGCAGTGAATCTTGGGACACAACAGATACGCAGTATTTT.

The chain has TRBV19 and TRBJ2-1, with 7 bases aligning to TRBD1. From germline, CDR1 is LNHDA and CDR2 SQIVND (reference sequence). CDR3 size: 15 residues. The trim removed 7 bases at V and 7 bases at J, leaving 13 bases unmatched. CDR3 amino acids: CASTNGRDSRNEQFF. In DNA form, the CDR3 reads TGTGCCAGTACCAACGGCCGGGACAGTCGGAATGAGCAGTTCTTC.

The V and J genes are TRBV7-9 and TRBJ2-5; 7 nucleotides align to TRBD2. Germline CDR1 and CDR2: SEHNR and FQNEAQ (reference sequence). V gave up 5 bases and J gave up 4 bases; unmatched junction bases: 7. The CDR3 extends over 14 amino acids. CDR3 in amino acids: CASSPIGRGETQYF. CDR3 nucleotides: TGTGCCAGCAGCCCAATAGGGAGGGGAGAGACCCAGTACTTC. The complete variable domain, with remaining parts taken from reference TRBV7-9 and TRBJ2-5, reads DTGVSQNPRHKITKRGQNVTFRCDPISEHNRLYWYRQTLGQGPEFLTYFQNEAQLEKSRLLSDRFSAERPKGSFSTLEIQRTEQGDSAMYLCASSPIGRGETQYFGPGTRLLVL.

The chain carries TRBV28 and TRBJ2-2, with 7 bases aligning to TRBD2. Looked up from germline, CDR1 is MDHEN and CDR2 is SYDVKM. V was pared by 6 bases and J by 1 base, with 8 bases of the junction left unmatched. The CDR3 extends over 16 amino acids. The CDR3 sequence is CASRPTSALNTGELFF. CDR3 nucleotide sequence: TGTGCCAGCAGGCCAACTAGCGCGCTGAACACCGGGGAGCTGTTTTTT.

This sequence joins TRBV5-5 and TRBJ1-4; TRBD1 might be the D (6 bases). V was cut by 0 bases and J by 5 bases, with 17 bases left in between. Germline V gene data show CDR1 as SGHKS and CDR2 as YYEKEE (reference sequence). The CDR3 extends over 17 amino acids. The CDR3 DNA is TGTGCCAGCAGCTTGGCCCCAGCAGAGGGGGAAAATGAAAAACTGTTTTTT. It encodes CASSLAPAEGENEKLFF.

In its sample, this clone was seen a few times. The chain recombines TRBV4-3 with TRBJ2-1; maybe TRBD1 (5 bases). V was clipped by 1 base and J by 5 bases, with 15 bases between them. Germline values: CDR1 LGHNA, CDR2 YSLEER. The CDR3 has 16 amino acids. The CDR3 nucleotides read TGCGCCAGCAGCCAAGGGGTGGGCAGGGCCCACAATGAGCAGTTCTTC. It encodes CASSQGVGRAHNEQFF.

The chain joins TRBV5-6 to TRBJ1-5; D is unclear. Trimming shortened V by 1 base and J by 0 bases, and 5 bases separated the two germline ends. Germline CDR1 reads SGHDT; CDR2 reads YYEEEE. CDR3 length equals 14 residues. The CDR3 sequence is CASSLSRSNQPQHF. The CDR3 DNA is TGTGCCAGCAGCTTGTCGCGTAGCAATCAGCCCCAGCATTTT. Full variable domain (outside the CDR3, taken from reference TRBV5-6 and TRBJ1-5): DAGVTQSPTHLIKTRGQQVTLRCSPKSGHDTVSWYQQALGQGPQFIFQYYEEEERQRGNFPDRFSGHQFPNYSSELNVNALLLGDSALYLCASSLSRSNQPQHFGDGTRLSIL.